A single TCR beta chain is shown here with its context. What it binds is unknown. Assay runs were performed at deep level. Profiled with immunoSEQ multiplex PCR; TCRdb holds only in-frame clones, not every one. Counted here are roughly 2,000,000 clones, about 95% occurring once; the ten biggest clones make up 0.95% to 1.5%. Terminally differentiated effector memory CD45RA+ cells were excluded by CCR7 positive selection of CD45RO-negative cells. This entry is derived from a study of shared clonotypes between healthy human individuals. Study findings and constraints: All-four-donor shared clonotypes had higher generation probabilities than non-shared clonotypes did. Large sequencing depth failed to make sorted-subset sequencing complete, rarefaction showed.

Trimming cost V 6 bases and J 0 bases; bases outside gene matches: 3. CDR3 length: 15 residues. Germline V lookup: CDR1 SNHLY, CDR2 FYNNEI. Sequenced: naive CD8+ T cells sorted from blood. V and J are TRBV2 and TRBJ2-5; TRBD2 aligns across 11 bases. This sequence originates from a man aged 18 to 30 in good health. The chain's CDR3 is CASRELAGDQETQYF. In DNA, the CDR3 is TGTGCCAGCAGGGAACTAGCGGGGGACCAAGAGACCCAGTACTTC.